This T cell receptor beta chain came from a study of glioma-infiltrating T cells. The wider study: Blood libraries targeted about 4.5- to 11-fold coverage of about a million T cells.

TCR alpha and beta CDR3 regions were amplified from RNA using iRepertoire nested multiplex PCR. TCRdb fed the multiplex PCR reads into MiXCR, producing one record per CDR3 protein. The sample has a few hundred thousand distinct CDR3 sequences, about 40% seen once; the top ten hold more than 10%. Of note for this clonotype: Its antigen is undetermined. At one end the junction does not follow the germline gene, possibly because of a read error.

Regarding the study as a whole: A blood CDR3 motif signature was depleted in highly divergent patients. Above-expected tissue-blood divergence occurred in all gliomas, most in low-grade ones.

The sample comprised glioma tissue, nonneoplastic brain tissue, or PBMCs (not recorded which). The sequence was obtained from a human donor with low-grade glioma or glioblastoma, undergoing nonglioma brain surgery, or in good health (not recorded which).

The CDR3 reads CVSSKTGANEQFF. For the CDR3, the DNA is TGTGTCAGCAGCAAAACAGGGGCTAATGAGCAGTTCTTC. The chain employs TRBV7-3 and TRBJ2-1; 7 nucleotides line up with TRBD1. CDR1 and CDR2 (germline): SGHTA, FQGTGA. This CDR3 is built from 13 residues.